The 17 T cell receptor beta chains presented below share a single source sample, sequenced in a study of shared clonotypes between healthy human individuals. Naive CD8 populations comprised CD45RO-negative cells positively selected for CCR7, excluding terminally differentiated effector memory CD45RA+ cells. Using immunoSEQ multiplex PCR, the repertoire was profiled, and TCRdb retains in-frame clones only, with some absent. Of approximately 1.9 million clones detected, around 93% appear once; the ten largest clones hold approximately 1.6%. Sequencing was done on a sample of naive CD8+ T cells from PBMCs. These receptors were taken from a man younger than 35 in good health. Some clones in this sample may be carry-over from other donors' samples.

This chain's CDR3 is CAISLAQRHRGPHEQYF. Written as DNA, the CDR3 is TGTGCCATCTCCCTAGCCCAGCGTCACAGGGGGCCCCACGAGCAGTACTTC. J is TRBJ2-7 and V is TRBV28; 9 bases align to TRBD1. The length of the CDR3 is 17 residues. J gave up 5 bases and V 10 bases, and 21 bases lay outside the gene matches. The germline gives CDR1 MDHEN, CDR2 SYDVKM.

V and J are TRBV28 and TRBJ2-6; 7 nucleotides line up with TRBD1. V dropped 4 bases and J dropped 4; count of bases not matched to a gene: 4. CDR3 length: 15 amino acids. Germline values: CDR1 MDHEN, CDR2 SYDVKM. CDR3: CASSSGQSGANVLTF. CDR3 nucleotide sequence: TGTGCCAGCAGTTCGGGACAGTCGGGGGCCAACGTCCTGACTTTC.

The chain has TRBV2 and TRBJ1-3; D not resolved. Germline-derived CDR1 and CDR2 are SNHLY and FYNNEI. With 1 base removed from V and 1 base from J, the gap between germline ends came to 8 bases. This CDR3 comprises 15 residues. CDR3 residues: CASSEDWGSGNTIYF. DNA of the CDR3: TGTGCCAGCAGTGAAGATTGGGGATCTGGAAACACCATATATTTT.

This sequence joins TRBV10-3 and TRBJ2-3; D uncertain. Germline V gene lookup returns CDR1 ENHRY and CDR2 SYGVKD. The V gene lost 3 bases and the J gene lost 3 bases, with 4 bases spanning the gap. The CDR3 is 12 residues long. CDR3 nucleotide sequence: TGTGCCATCAGTGACAATACAGATACGCAGTATTTT. Its translation is CAISDNTDTQYF.

This chain connects TRBV7-8 to TRBJ2-7; 14 nucleotides agree with TRBD2. The CDR3 totals 17 residues. Germline CDR1 reads SGHVS; CDR2 reads FQNEAQ. The V segment lost 6 bases and the J segment 6 bases; nucleotides outside the gene matches: 13. Here the CDR3 DNA reads TGTGCCAGCAGAAATCGTGTGACTAGCGGGAGGGCCTTCGAGCAGTACTTC. Its protein product is CASRNRVTSGRAFEQYF.

V and J are TRBV9 and TRBJ1-1, with D possibly being TRBD1 (5 bases). Germline V lookup: CDR1 SGDLS, CDR2 YYNGEE. The CDR3 contains 17 residues. V lost 0 bases, J lost 0 bases, and 15 bases lay in between. The CDR3 here is CASSVVSRAGLNTEAFF. CDR3 nucleotides: TGTGCCAGCAGCGTAGTGTCCAGGGCGGGGCTGAACACTGAAGCTTTCTTT. The entire variable domain, with the rest obtained from reference TRBV9 and TRBJ1-1, is as follows: DSGVTQTPKHLITATGQRVTLRCSPRSGDLSVYWYQQSLDQGLQFLIQYYNGEERAKGNILERFSAQQFPDLHSELNLSSLELGDSALYFCASSVVSRAGLNTEAFFGQGTRLTVV.

The chain recombines TRBV7-9 with TRBJ2-7; weak D call: TRBD1 (5 bases). Trimming removed 5 bases from V and 5 bases from J, with 10 bases in between. The germline gives CDR1 SEHNR, CDR2 FQNEAQ (reference sequence). The CDR3 is made up of 12 amino acids. CDR3 loop: CASSPQAHEQYF. As DNA, the CDR3 is TGTGCCAGCAGCCCACAGGCCCACGAGCAGTACTTC. Full variable domain (rest looked up from reference TRBV7-9 and TRBJ2-7): DTGVSQNPRHKITKRGQNVTFRCDPISEHNRLYWYRQTLGQGPEFLTYFQNEAQLEKSRLLSDRFSAERPKGSFSTLEIQRTEQGDSAMYLCASSPQAHEQYFGPGTRLTVT.

The gene calls are TRBV7-9 and TRBJ2-1; TRBD2 is a possible D gene (6 bases). From germline, CDR1 is SEHNR and CDR2 FQNEAQ (reference sequence). CDR3 length: 14 residues. Between the trimmed V and J ends, which lost 3 bases and 4 bases, there was a span of 10 bases. The CDR3 reads CASSFAGLYNEQFF. CDR3 DNA: TGTGCCAGCAGCTTTGCGGGGTTATACAATGAGCAGTTCTTC.

This chain connects TRBV14 to TRBJ1-4; D gene unclear. V was shortened by 0 bases and J by 3 bases, with 8 bases between the two germline ends. Germline V gene sequence: CDR1 SGHDN, CDR2 FVKESK. The CDR3 runs 15 residues. As DNA, the CDR3 is TGTGCCAGCAGCCAAGATTATATTTCTAATGAAAAACTGTTTTTT. Its translation is CASSQDYISNEKLFF.

The chain couples TRBV28 to TRBJ1-1, with D perhaps matching TRBD1 (5 bases). V dropped 1 base and J dropped 0 bases, with 9 bases sitting between them. CDR1 and CDR2 from the germline V gene are MDHEN and SYDVKM. CDR3 size: 15 residues. CDR3 amino acids: CASSLLRGMNTEAFF. The CDR3 nucleotides read TGTGCCAGCAGTTTATTGCGGGGGATGAACACTGAAGCTTTCTTT.

V is TRBV28 and J is TRBJ2-1; 7 bases fit TRBD2. Unmatched junction bases numbered 12, after V lost 6 bases and J lost 10 bases. The CDR3 is 14 amino acids. CDR1 is MDHEN, CDR2 SYDVKM, per germline. CDR3 loop: CASSSGLVNPEQFF. The DNA of the CDR3 is TGTGCCAGCAGCTCCGGACTAGTCAACCCCGAGCAGTTCTTC.

The J gene is TRBJ2-7, the V gene TRBV29-1, with D perhaps matching TRBD2 (6 bases). The length of the CDR3 is 14 residues. Germline V lookup: CDR1 SQVTM, CDR2 ANQGSEA. V lost 2 bases and J lost 7, with 18 bases in between. CDR3 in amino acids: CSVETLPGGREQYF. Here the CDR3 DNA reads TGCAGCGTTGAAACCCTCCCGGGTGGGAGGGAGCAGTACTTC.

V usage is TRBV27 and J usage is TRBJ2-6, with a tentative D call TRBD1 (5 bases). V was cut by 4 bases and J by 1 base, with 20 bases left in between. The CDR3 spans 19 residues. CDR1 is MNHEY and CDR2 is SMNVEV in the germline V gene (reference sequence). The CDR3: CASSSRGHREKSGANVLTF. The CDR3, as DNA: TGTGCCAGCAGTTCTCGAGGACACCGTGAAAAATCTGGGGCCAACGTCCTGACTTTC.

The chain combines TRBV28 with TRBJ2-7; no clear D. V was trimmed by 4 bases and J by 5 bases, leaving 12 bases between them. CDR3 length: 13 residues. Per germline, CDR1 MDHEN and CDR2 SYDVKM. The DNA of the CDR3 is TGTGCCAGCAGTTACGGACCGTCGGACGAGCAGTACTTC. Translated, it gives CASSYGPSDEQYF.

This chain links TRBV27 with TRBJ2-7; 8 nucleotides line up with TRBD1. The CDR3 extends over 13 amino acids. From germline, CDR1 is MNHEY and CDR2 SMNVEV (reference sequence). V was clipped by 5 bases and J by 6 bases; unmatched bases: 6. The CDR3: CASSIDRGREQYF. DNA for the CDR3: TGTGCCAGCAGTATCGACAGGGGTCGCGAGCAGTACTTC.

The V call is TRBV6-1, the J call TRBJ2-3; no firm D call. The CDR3 covers 15 residues. Germline values: CDR1 MNHNS, CDR2 SASEGT. Deletions cut 6 bases from V and 2 bases from J, with 15 bases between. As DNA, the CDR3 is TGTGCCAGCAGGTGGACGGCCGCCGTCACAGATACGCAGTATTTT. The encoded protein is CASRWTAAVTDTQYF.

This clone was picked up one time. The chain joins TRBV7-9 to TRBJ2-7; D unclear. Germline V gene sequence: CDR1 SEHNR, CDR2 FQNEAQ (reference sequence). This CDR3 has 14 residues. Between the trimmed V and J ends, which lost 5 bases and 2 bases, there was a span of 13 bases. CDR3 coding DNA: TGTGCCAGCAGCGACCCACAAGACGCCTACGAGCAGTACTTC. Translating gives CASSDPQDAYEQYF.